These 13 T cell receptor beta chains were all obtained from the same sample, sequenced in a study of cytomegalovirus exposure and HLA in healthy donors. Primers: 60 Vbeta forward and 13 Jbeta reverse. TCRdb keeps only in-frame clones here, not all; method: immunoSEQ multiplex PCR. There are roughly 130,000 clones in the sample; 70% to 85% occur only once, and approximately 10% lies in the top ten. The specimen was PBMCs. All receptors derive from a woman aged 45-65 years in good health and CMV-seropositive.

This clone was detected only once. The chain carries TRBV6-5 and TRBJ1-3; perhaps TRBD1 as D (5 bases). The CDR3 runs to 13 residues. Trimming pared 7 bases from V and 4 bases from J, leaving 11 bases between. Germline V lookup: CDR1 MNHEY, CDR2 SVGAGI. The CDR3 DNA is TGTGCCAGCAAACCGCCAGGGGGAAACACCATATATTTT. Its translation: CASKPPGGNTIYF.

The chain couples TRBV6-5 to TRBJ1-4, with D maybe TRBD1 (6 bases). The germline V and J ends were trimmed by 11 bases and 6 bases, with 19 bases remaining between them. Germline loops: CDR1 MNHEY, CDR2 SVGAGI. The CDR3 length is 14 residues. CDR3 bases: TGTGCCTCTCAGGAAGGCAGGGGAGATGAAAAACTGTTTTTT. It yields the protein CASQEGRGDEKLFF.

The chain carries TRBV6-1 and TRBJ1-5, with no clear D. Germline CDR1 and CDR2: MNHNS and SASEGT. The CDR3 totals 14 residues. Trimming pared 0 bases from V and 6 bases from J, leaving 9 bases between. Here the CDR3 reads CASSEADGSQPQHF. The CDR3 region has the DNA TGTGCCAGCAGTGAAGCAGACGGGAGTCAGCCCCAGCATTTT.

This clone was seen a handful of times. This chain uses TRBV9 with TRBJ2-7, with 7 bases that match TRBD2. V lost 0 bases, J lost 0 bases, and 6 bases stayed unmatched. Germline CDR1 SGDLS, CDR2 YYNGEE. This CDR3 is built from 16 residues. CDR3 sequence: CASSVELGGSSYEQYF. The CDR3 DNA follows: TGTGCCAGCAGCGTAGAACTGGGAGGGAGCTCCTACGAGCAGTACTTC.

The chain employs TRBV2 and TRBJ2-5; D is perhaps TRBD1 (6 bases). The germline V gene has CDR1 SNHLY and CDR2 FYNNEI. The CDR3 length is 14 residues. Between the trimmed V and J ends, which lost 2 bases and 5 bases, there was a span of 12 bases. CDR3: CASSETAGVETQYF. The CDR3 DNA reads TGTGCCAGCAGTGAAACTGCAGGGGTCGAGACCCAGTACTTC.

The V and J genes are TRBV6-4 and TRBJ2-3, with 10 bases identical to TRBD2. J lost 1 base, V lost 0 bases, and 1 base had no gene match. Germline CDR1 is MRHNA and CDR2 is SNTAGT. The length of the CDR3 is 16 residues. This CDR3 reads CASSDSGTSGTDTQYF. As DNA, the CDR3 is TGTGCCAGCAGTGACTCTGGGACTAGCGGCACAGATACGCAGTATTTT.

The rearrangement joins TRBV30 to TRBJ1-6; D remains ambiguous. The V and J ends lost 7 bases and 3 bases respectively, with 10 bases between them. Germline CDR1 is GTSNPN and CDR2 is SVGIG (reference sequence). This CDR3 is 13 amino acids long. The CDR3 is CASGANYNSPLHF. As DNA, the CDR3 is TGTGCCTCAGGCGCCAACTATAATTCACCCCTCCACTTT.

This sequence joins TRBV21-1 and TRBJ1-1; TRBD1, the table's D call, lacks a check against the DNA. TRBV21-1 is classified as a pseudogene. The CDR3 contains 16 residues. The DNA for the CDR3 is TGTGCCAGCAGCAAAGTTCGGGACAGGGGGCGGGGTGGCGCTTTCTTT. Protein sequence: CASSKVRDRGRGGAFF.

The chain links TRBV28 to TRBJ1-4; no firm D call. V lost 4 bases and J 8 bases, leaving 17 bases between the germline ends. Germline loops: CDR1 MDHEN, CDR2 SYDVKM. The length of the CDR3 is 15 residues. CDR3 DNA: TGTGCCAGCAGTTCACAGCGGAGAGACGGCGAAAAACTGTTTTTT. This codes for CASSSQRRDGEKLFF.

The rearrangement joins TRBV15 to TRBJ1-1; D remains ambiguous. Germline CDR1 LNHNV, CDR2 YYDKDF (reference sequence). The germline V and J ends were trimmed by 5 bases and 5 bases, with 12 bases remaining between them. This CDR3 spans 13 amino acids. Here the CDR3 reads CATSVPSRTEAFF. CDR3 in DNA: TGTGCCACCAGCGTGCCCTCTAGGACTGAAGCTTTCTTT.

This rearrangement joins TRBV21-1 to TRBJ1-2; the table assigns TRBD1, which was not confirmed against the DNA. TRBV21-1 is assigned pseudogene status. The CDR3 runs 14 residues. The CDR3 coding sequence is TGTGCCAGCAGCCAGGACAGGGCCCACTATGGCTACACCTTC. The encoded protein is CASSQDRAHYGYTF.

CDR3 bases: TGTGCCAGTAGAGCCCCCGAGCCACCCGGGGAGCTGTTTTTT. Its translation: CASRAPEPPGELFF. The chain carries TRBV19 and TRBJ2-2, with D uncertain. The CDR3 extends over 14 amino acids. The germline CDR1 and CDR2 sequences are LNHDA and SQIVND (reference sequence). V was trimmed by 6 bases and J by 6 bases, leaving 14 bases between them.

The chain is built from TRBV19 and TRBJ1-1, with D possibly matching TRBD1 (5 bases). Trimming took 6 bases from V and 0 from J, leaving 11 bases between them. The CDR3 has 14 residues. Germline V gene sequence: CDR1 LNHDA, CDR2 SQIVND (reference sequence). CDR3 nucleotides: TGTGCCAGTAGAGAAGCGGGGCTGAACACTGAAGCTTTCTTT. It specifies CASREAGLNTEAFF.